This T cell receptor beta chain stems from a study of OX40 agonist ivuxolimab in advanced cancers. TCRdb's copy holds only in-frame clones and misses some; the assay was immunoSEQ multiplex PCR. There are just over 50,000 clones in the sample; approximately 91% occur only once, and 3.5% to 4.5% lies in the top ten. CDR3 length equals 13 residues. Germline V gene lookup returns CDR1 LNHDA and CDR2 SQIVND (reference sequence). V was cut by 9 bases and J by 1 base, with 11 bases left in between. J is TRBJ2-3 and V is TRBV19; D uncertain. The origin of this receptor is an adult with an advanced solid tumor such as melanoma, head and neck, liver or kidney cancer. The sample was CD4+ or CD8+ T cells sorted from blood, taken in a trial of the OX40 agonist ivuxolimab. The CDR3 sequence: CASGLPGTDTQYF. Here the CDR3 DNA reads TGTGCCAGCGGGTTGCCCGGCACAGATACGCAGTATTTT. Together with reference TRBV19 and TRBJ2-3, the CDR3 gives the full variable domain: DGGITQSPKYLFRKEGQNVTLSCEQNLNHDAMYWYRQDPGQGLRLIYYSQIVNDFQKGDIAEGYSVSREKKESFPLTVTSAQKNPTAFYLCASGLPGTDTQYFGPGTRLTVL.